This T cell receptor (beta chain) derives from a study of T cell repertoires in cytomegalovirus infection. Study at large: Shared public TCR beta signatures pointed to both CMV infection and a matching HLA type. Study results and limitations: HLA-C-restricted CMV-specific TCR beta clonotypes were dominant in the ex vivo response.

MiXCR was run by TCRdb on the reads, yielding one entry per CDR3 protein. The sample includes roughly 80,000 distinct CDR3 sequences, more than 20% seen only once; the top ten take about half. This clonotype was seen a handful of times. Its specificity is unknown. The TCR sequence derives from a human donor in good health (CMV status not recorded). Some clones in this sample may be carry-over from other donors' samples. This sample comprised CD8+ T cells from cultured PBMCs, obtained from culture after CMV antigen stimulation.

The CDR3 coding sequence is TGTGCCAGCAGCCCCCGGATTGAGGGTGAGCAGTTCTTC. It translates to CASSPRIEGEQFF. The chain has TRBV7-6 and TRBJ2-1, with D perhaps matching TRBD2 (5 bases). Per the germline V gene, CDR1 is SGHVS and CDR2 is FNYEAQ. The CDR3 is 13 amino acids. Trimming stripped 5 bases from V and 9 bases from J, with 14 bases between.